This is a list of T cell receptor beta chains from one sample in a study of T cells in Graves' hyperthyroidism and ophthalmopathy. TCRdb re-called the multiplex PCR reads through MiXCR, storing one row per CDR3 protein. The repertoire includes around 350,000 distinct CDR3 sequences, approximately 19% of them detected once, and around 3.6% sits in the top ten. The sample taken for sequencing was blood. All receptors come from a woman aged 18 to 35 with Graves' hyperthyroidism. Both conserved end residues are part of each CDR3. A D gene is named only where the DNA matches it firmly. A clone size is listed for some rows: how often the clone was seen (once, few, many), or a class if it is expanded.

len	abundance	d_gene	j_gene	v_gene	CDR3nt	CDR3aa
14	.	.	TRBJ2-5	TRBV13	TGTGCCAGCAGCTCGCAATCGGGGTCTGAGACCCAGTACTTC	CASSSQSGSETQYF
13	many	.	TRBJ1-1	TRBV12-3/TRBV12-4	TGTGCCAGCAGCGGGAACGGTTGGGGTGAAGCTTTCTTT	CASSGNGWGEAFF
13	many	.	TRBJ1-1	TRBV20-1	TGCAGTGCTCAAATACCAGCGAACACTGAAGCTTTCTTT	CSAQIPANTEAFF
14	many	TRBD1	TRBJ1-2	TRBV24-1	TGTGCCACCAGTGATTTGGGGACAGGGGGACGCTACACCTTC	CATSDLGTGGRYTF
16	many	TRBD1	TRBJ1-4	TRBV27	TGTGCCAGCAGTTCCCGTCCCAGGGGGATGAATGAAAAACTGTTTTTT	CASSSRPRGMNEKLFF
13	few	.	TRBJ1-6	TRBV5-1	TGCGCCAGCAGCTACGGGGGGGGATCACCCCTCCACTTT	CASSYGGGSPLHF
18	many	TRBD1	TRBJ2-7	TRBV6-2/TRBV6-3	TGTGCCAGCAGTTCGGGACAGGGGGAAATATGGTATTACTACGAGCAGTACTTC	CASSSGQGEIWYYYEQYF
15	many	.	TRBJ1-1	TRBV12-3/TRBV12-4	TGTGCCAGCAGTTTACCGGACAGACACAACACTGAAGCTTTCTTT	CASSLPDRHNTEAFF
15	.	.	TRBJ1-1	TRBV28	TGTGCCAGCAGTCACAACTTGGGGAGGCGCACTGAAGCTTTCTTT	CASSHNLGRRTEAFF
14	many	TRBD1	TRBJ1-2	TRBV13	TGTGCCAGCAGCTTGGCAGGGGGCGACTATGGCTACACCTTC	CASSLAGGDYGYTF
13	many	.	TRBJ1-1	TRBV9	TGTGCCAGCAGCGTAGGAGCGGGCACTGAAGCTTTCTTT	CASSVGAGTEAFF
14	.	.	TRBJ2-7	TRBV6-1	TGTGCCAGCAATCGGGGTCTACCATCCTACGAGCAGTACTTC	CASNRGLPSYEQYF
16	many	TRBD2	TRBJ2-5	TRBV11-2	TGTGCCAGCAGCCTCCGACTAGCGGGGCTCCGGGAGACCCAGTACTTC	CASSLRLAGLRETQYF
16	many	TRBD1	TRBJ1-3	TRBV6-5	TGTGCCAGCACCGTCACAGGGGGGGTATCAGGAAACACCATATATTTT	CASTVTGGVSGNTIYF
15	.	.	TRBJ2-7	TRBV7-2	TGTGCCAGCAGCTTAACAAGGTCCTTCTTCTACGAGCAGTACTTC	CASSLTRSFFYEQYF
17	.	TRBD2	TRBJ2-2	TRBV18	TGTGCCAGCTCGCCCATAACAGCGGGGGCCAACACCGGGGAGCTGTGTTTT	CASSPITAGANTGELCF
13	few	.	TRBJ2-2	TRBV3-1	TGTGCCAGCAGCCACCAGGGTACCGGGGAGCTGTTTTTT	CASSHQGTGELFF
13	many	.	TRBJ1-1	TRBV12-3/TRBV12-4	TGTGCCAGCAGCTCGGCCAAAAACACTGAAGCTTTCTTT	CASSSAKNTEAFF
13	.	.	TRBJ2-7	TRBV5-6	TGTGCCAGCAGCCTCAGAGGGACCTACGAGCAGTGCTTC	CASSLRGTYEQCF
15	many	.	TRBJ2-5	TRBV6-5	TGTGCCAGCAGTTACCGGACTAAAATAGTAGAGACCCAGTACTTC	CASSYRTKIVETQYF
14	many	TRBD1	TRBJ1-5	TRBV29-1	TGCAGCGTCAAGACAGGGGGCGCGGGACAGCCCCAGCATTTT	CSVKTGGAGQPQHF
15	many	TRBD2	TRBJ2-7	TRBV6-5	TGTGCCAGCAGGGGACTAGCGGGGGACTCCTACGAGCAGTACTTC	CASRGLAGDSYEQYF
14	many	.	TRBJ2-7	TRBV19	TGTGCCAGTACCTCTCGAGGGACACCCTACGAGCAGTACTTC	CASTSRGTPYEQYF
14	many	TRBD1	TRBJ1-2	TRBV15	TGTGCCACCAGCAGGGACAGGGGTAACTATGGCTACACCTTC	CATSRDRGNYGYTF
12	many	TRBD2	TRBJ2-7	TRBV20-1	TGCAGTGTACACCGGGGGGCCTACGAGCAGTACTTC	CSVHRGAYEQYF
14	.	.	TRBJ2-3	TRBV13	TGTGCCAGCACTCAGGGTGTGTATGCAGATACGCAGTATTTT	CASTQGVYADTQYF
19	many	TRBD1	TRBJ2-4	TRBV7-8	TGTGCCAGCAGCCCACCCGGGACAGGGAGAATCCCAGCCAAAAACATTCAGTACTTC	CASSPPGTGRIPAKNIQYF
14	many	.	TRBJ1-1	TRBV30	TGTGCCGGCCACAGGTTACCTGGGGGTACTGAAGCTTTCTTT	CAGHRLPGGTEAFF
15	many	TRBD1	TRBJ2-5	TRBV7-9	TGTGCCAGCAGCTCCCGGGACAGGGCACGAGAGACCCAGTACTTC	CASSSRDRARETQYF
16	many	.	TRBJ2-5	TRBV13	TGTGCCAGCAGCTCCCTCTCGGGGGCCTTGAAAGAGACCCAGTACTTC	CASSSLSGALKETQYF
16	.	.	TRBJ1-2	TRBV28	TGTGCCAGCCTCTCGGGGGTTGGGGGTGGACTCTATGGCTACACCTTC	CASLSGVGGGLYGYTF